The 26 T cell receptor beta chains below all came from one sample that was sequenced in a study of cytomegalovirus exposure and HLA in healthy donors. PCR involved 60 Vbeta and 13 Jbeta primers. Generated by immunoSEQ multiplex PCR, the TCRdb table keeps only in-frame clones and is missing some. The table has around 130,000 clones, around 67% seen once; the top ten hold 2.1%. The sequenced sample was PBMCs. The receptors derive from a woman aged 40-49 years in good health and CMV-seropositive.

This clone has only one observation. The chain uses TRBV29-1 and TRBJ2-7; D remains ambiguous. The CDR3 contains 12 residues. The germline gives CDR1 SQVTM, CDR2 ANQGSEA. The V end was cut by 3 bases, the J end by 1 base, with 7 bases between. The DNA of the CDR3 is TGCAGCGTTGAGGTCAGTTCCTACGAGCAGTACTTC. This translates into CSVEVSSYEQYF.

The DNA of the CDR3 is TGTGCCAGCAGCTTAGACCAGGGAAACATTCAGTACTTC. It specifies CASSLDQGNIQYF. This sequence joins TRBV7-6 and TRBJ2-4; tentatively, D is TRBD1 (5 bases). Germline assignment: CDR1 SGHVS and CDR2 FNYEAQ. V lost 1 base, J lost 6 bases, and 7 bases lay in between. The CDR3 totals 13 residues.

This clone has only a few counts. Other DNA sequences of this sample code for an identical CDR3. The V call is TRBV5-6, the J call TRBJ2-5, with D possibly matching TRBD2 (6 bases). Germline V CDR1 and CDR2: SGHDT, YYEEEE. The V and J ends lost 1 base and 5 bases respectively, with 6 bases between them. The CDR3 consists of 12 residues. As DNA, the CDR3 is TGTGCCAGCAGCTTGCGGGGGGAGACCCAGTACTTC. Translating it yields CASSLRGETQYF.

The chain carries TRBV19 and TRBJ2-7, with 8 bases lining up with TRBD1. Losses at the gene ends were 7 bases for V and 5 bases for J; bases not matched to a gene: 16. There are 16 residues in the CDR3. Per the germline V gene, CDR1 is LNHDA and CDR2 is SQIVND (reference sequence). Written as DNA, the CDR3 is TGTGCCAGTAAGGCGGGGCAGGGGGCCTCATCCGACGAGCAGTACTTC. Its translation: CASKAGQGASSDEQYF.

The genes are TRBV7-2 and TRBJ2-7; unclear D gene. The CDR3 has 14 amino acids. Trimming pared 0 bases from V and 1 base from J, leaving 7 bases between. CDR1 is SGHTA and CDR2 is FQGNSA in the germline V gene. CDR3 coding DNA: TGTGCCAGCAGCTTAGCTGCCGGGTCCTACGAGCAGTACTTC. Its protein product is CASSLAAGSYEQYF.

The chain combines TRBV6-5 with TRBJ1-2, with D maybe TRBD1 (6 bases). Germline CDR1 MNHEY, CDR2 SVGAGI. V gave up 7 bases and J gave up 2 bases, with 11 bases separating them. This CDR3 contains 13 residues. In DNA, the CDR3 is TGTGCCAGCATACGGGGGGCAAACTATGGCTACACCTTC. Its translation is CASIRGANYGYTF.

This clone was seen a handful of times. The rearrangement joins TRBV28 to TRBJ2-2; D unclear. The CDR3 runs 14 residues. V dropped 6 bases and J dropped 1 base, with 9 bases sitting between them. Germline CDR1 is MDHEN and CDR2 is SYDVKM. CDR3 region: CASRTIGNTGELFF. For the CDR3, the DNA is TGTGCCAGCAGGACAATAGGGAACACCGGGGAGCTGTTTTTT.

The rearrangement uses TRBV5-1 and TRBJ1-6, with 10 bases identical to TRBD1. Unmatched junction bases numbered 5, after V lost 4 bases and J lost 10 bases. This CDR3 is 14 amino acids long. CDR1 and CDR2 (germline): SGHRS, YFSETQ. CDR3 residues: CASSLGTGDSPLHF. The CDR3 nucleotides read TGCGCCAGCAGCCTTGGGACAGGGGACTCACCCCTCCACTTT. Variable domain in full (rest from reference TRBV5-1 and TRBJ1-6): KAGVTQTPRYLIKTRGQQVTLSCSPISGHRSVSWYQQTPGQGLQFLFEYFSETQRNKGNFPGRFSGRQFSNSRSEMNVSTLELGDSALYLCASSLGTGDSPLHFGNGTRLTVT.

The chain has TRBV27 and TRBJ1-5, with 11 bases that match TRBD1. CDR3 size: 14 residues. Germline assignment: CDR1 MNHEY and CDR2 SMNVEV (reference sequence). The J segment lost 5 bases and the V segment lost 3 bases, leaving 0 bases of the junction unmatched. The CDR3 is CASSLGQGDQPQHF. The CDR3 bases are TGTGCCAGCAGTTTGGGACAGGGGGATCAGCCCCAGCATTTT.

CDR3 protein: CASSLTTSGINEQFF. CDR3 DNA sequence: TGTGCCAGCAGCTTAACGACTAGCGGGATCAATGAGCAGTTCTTC. V usage is TRBV11-3 and J usage is TRBJ2-1; TRBD2 aligns across 11 bases. The CDR3 is made up of 15 amino acids. CDR1 and CDR2 (germline): SGHNT, YENEEA. The V segment lost 2 bases and the J segment 6 bases; nucleotides outside the gene matches: 3.

The chain couples TRBV5-1 to TRBJ2-1; 7 bases map to TRBD1. There are 14 residues in the CDR3. Losses at the gene ends were 4 bases for V and 5 bases for J; bases not matched to a gene: 6. Per the germline V gene, CDR1 is SGHRS and CDR2 is YFSETQ. The CDR3 coding sequence is TGCGCCAGCAGCCCCGGGACAGCCAACAATGAGCAGTTCTTC. Its protein product is CASSPGTANNEQFF.

The gene calls are TRBV19 and TRBJ1-5; 7 nucleotides align to TRBD1. Germline lookup yields CDR1 LNHDA and CDR2 SQIVND (reference sequence). V trimming: 3 bases; J trimming: 2 bases; junction bases outside the gene matches: 1. The CDR3 spans 14 residues. Here the CDR3 DNA reads TGTGCCAGTAGTATTGACAGGGGCAATCAGCCCCAGCATTTT. This sequence encodes CASSIDRGNQPQHF.

The chain joins TRBV7-6 to TRBJ1-3; D gene uncertain. Trimming removed 5 bases from V and 1 base from J, with 9 bases in between. Germline CDR1 is SGHVS and CDR2 is FNYEAQ. The CDR3 extends over 14 amino acids. The CDR3 DNA reads TGTGCCAGCAGCCGGACTACATCTGGAAACACCATATATTTT. It encodes CASSRTTSGNTIYF. The full variable domain, completed using reference TRBV7-6 and TRBJ1-3, is GAGVSQSPRYKVTKRGQDVALRCDPISGHVSLYWYRQALGQGPEFLTYFNYEAQQDKSGLPNDRFSAERPEGSISTLTIQRTEQRDSAMYRCASSRTTSGNTIYFGEGSWLTVV.

This chain joins TRBV6-1 and TRBJ1-2; TRBD1 is a possible D gene (6 bases). The CDR3 totals 14 residues. Germline V gene sequence: CDR1 MNHNS, CDR2 SASEGT. The V gene lost 6 bases and the J gene lost 6 bases, with 17 bases spanning the gap. The CDR3 reads CASSSLDRSNGYTF. DNA for the CDR3: TGTGCCAGCAGCTCTTTAGACAGGAGCAATGGCTACACCTTC.

The J gene is TRBJ2-2, the V gene TRBV18, with D perhaps matching TRBD1 (5 bases). Trimming stripped 0 bases from V and 0 bases from J, with 11 bases between. This CDR3 is built from 17 residues. CDR1 KGHSH and CDR2 LQKENI come from the germline V gene. This CDR3 is CASSPPRTRSNTGELFF. The CDR3 nucleotides are TGTGCCAGCTCACCACCCCGGACAAGATCGAACACCGGGGAGCTGTTTTTT.

The gene calls are TRBV6-5 and TRBJ1-1; maybe TRBD1 (6 bases). The germline V gene has CDR1 MNHEY and CDR2 SVGAGI. The CDR3 is 12 residues long. V dropped 6 bases and J dropped 9 bases, with 14 bases sitting between them. CDR3 bases: TGTGCCAGCAGAATTGGGGACACGAAAGCTTTCTTT. Its protein product is CASRIGDTKAFF.

This clone was recorded only once. The gene calls are TRBV5-5 and TRBJ1-2; TRBD1 might be the D (6 bases). CDR1 is SGHKS and CDR2 is YYEKEE in the germline V gene (reference sequence). The CDR3 has 15 residues. The ends were cut back, 0 bases at V and 8 bases at J, with 17 bases in the middle. The CDR3 DNA is TGTGCCAGCAGCTTGGCCGGGCAGGGGTTGAGCGGCTACACCTTC. Its protein is CASSLAGQGLSGYTF.

V usage is TRBV10-1 and J usage is TRBJ1-2; 8 bases are shared with TRBD1. From germline, CDR1 is WNHNN and CDR2 SYGVQD (reference sequence). The CDR3 runs 12 residues. J gave up 5 bases and V 8 bases, and 4 bases lay outside the gene matches. In nucleotides, the CDR3 is TGCGCCAGCTCTCAGGGGGCTTATGGCTACACCTTC. It specifies CASSQGAYGYTF.

This clone was counted only a few times. V usage is TRBV18 and J usage is TRBJ1-2; tentatively, D is TRBD1 (6 bases). V lost 3 bases and J 6 bases, leaving 11 bases between the germline ends. CDR1 is KGHSH and CDR2 is LQKENI in the germline V gene. The CDR3 runs to 13 residues. The CDR3 loop reads CASSPGRGDGYTF. The CDR3 DNA is TGTGCCAGCTCACCGGGCAGGGGAGATGGCTACACCTTC.

This rearrangement joins TRBV4-2 to TRBJ2-7, with 7 bases that match TRBD2. This CDR3 spans 14 amino acids. V dropped 5 bases and J dropped 1; count of bases not matched to a gene: 5. Germline assignment: CDR1 LGHNA and CDR2 YNFKEQ. CDR3 loop: CASSSQGGSYEQYF. The CDR3 DNA follows: TGTGCCAGCAGCTCGCAGGGAGGGTCCTACGAGCAGTACTTC.

V gene TRBV18 combines with J gene TRBJ1-4; no firm D call. Germline assignment: CDR1 KGHSH and CDR2 LQKENI. Trimming cost V 6 bases and J 8 bases, with 19 bases left between them. CDR3 length: 15 residues. The CDR3 coding sequence is TGTGCCAGCTCTCATGACCGAGCGGGAAACGAAAAACTGTTTTTT. Translating it yields CASSHDRAGNEKLFF.

The chain has TRBV11-2 and TRBJ2-5, with D unclear. The CDR3 runs to 13 residues. V gave up 1 base and J gave up 7 bases, with 10 bases separating them. Looked up from germline, CDR1 is SGHAT and CDR2 is FQNNGV. The CDR3 loop reads CASSLVVVRTQYF. The CDR3 region has the DNA TGTGCCAGCAGCTTAGTAGTTGTAAGGACCCAGTACTTC. The variable domain in full, with the rest retrieved from reference TRBV11-2 and TRBJ2-5, is EAGVAQSPRYKIIEKRQSVAFWCNPISGHATLYWYQQILGQGPKLLIQFQNNGVVDDSQLPKDRFSAERLKGVDSTLKIQPAKLEDSAVYLCASSLVVVRTQYFGPGTRLLVL.

V is TRBV10-1 and J is TRBJ1-5, with D possibly matching TRBD1 (5 bases). CDR1 is WNHNN, CDR2 SYGVQD, per germline (reference sequence). CDR3 length: 16 residues. Between the trimmed V and J ends, which lost 7 bases and 0 bases, there was a span of 16 bases. The CDR3 DNA reads TGCGCCAGCACCCACTGGGGGGGGTATAGCAATCAGCCCCAGCATTTT. Residues: CASTHWGGYSNQPQHF.

As concerns this clone: One junction end does not reproduce the germline sequence, and a read error may be involved. Other DNA sequences in the sample encode the same CDR3. The chain carries TRBV28 and TRBJ1-6; 7 bases agree with TRBD1. The CDR3 has 18 residues. CDR1 and CDR2 (germline): MDHEN, SYDVKM. The CDR3 DNA sequence: TGTGCCAGCAGTCCCCCGAGACAGGGCGGGAACTATAACTCACCCCTCCACTTT. Protein sequence: CASSPPRQGGNYNSPLHF.

The chain employs TRBV21-1 and TRBJ1-4; the table's D call, TRBD1, has no DNA check behind it. TRBV21-1 is a pseudogene segment. CDR3 length: 19 residues. CDR3 DNA: TGTGCCAGCAGCCTTACAGGACAGGGAGGCCGCCTTTCTTTTGAAAAACTGTTTTTT. This codes for CASSLTGQGGRLSFEKLFF.

The gene calls are TRBV18 and TRBJ2-7, with D perhaps TRBD2 (5 bases). V lost 5 bases and J 0 bases, leaving 11 bases between the germline ends. Germline assignment: CDR1 KGHSH and CDR2 LQKENI. CDR3 length equals 14 residues. The CDR3 nucleotides are TGTGCCAGCTCAAGCGCCGGGAACTCCTACGAGCAGTACTTC. Encoded protein: CASSSAGNSYEQYF.